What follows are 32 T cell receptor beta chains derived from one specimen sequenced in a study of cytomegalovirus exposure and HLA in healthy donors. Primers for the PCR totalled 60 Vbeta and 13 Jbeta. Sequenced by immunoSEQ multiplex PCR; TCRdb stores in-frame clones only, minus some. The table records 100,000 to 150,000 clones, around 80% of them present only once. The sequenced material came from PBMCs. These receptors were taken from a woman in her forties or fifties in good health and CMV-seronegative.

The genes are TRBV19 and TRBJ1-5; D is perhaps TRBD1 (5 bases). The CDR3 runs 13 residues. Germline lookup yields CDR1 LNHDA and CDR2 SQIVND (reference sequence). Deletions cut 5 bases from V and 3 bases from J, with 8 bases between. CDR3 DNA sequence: TGTGCCAGTAGTGGGGGGGTCAATCAGCCCCAGCATTTT. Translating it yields CASSGGVNQPQHF.

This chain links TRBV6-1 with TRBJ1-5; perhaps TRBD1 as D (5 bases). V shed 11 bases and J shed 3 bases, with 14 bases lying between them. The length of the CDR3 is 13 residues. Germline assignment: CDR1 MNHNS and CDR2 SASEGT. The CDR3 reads CAASDSDNQPQHF. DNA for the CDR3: TGTGCCGCCTCAGACAGCGACAATCAGCCCCAGCATTTT.

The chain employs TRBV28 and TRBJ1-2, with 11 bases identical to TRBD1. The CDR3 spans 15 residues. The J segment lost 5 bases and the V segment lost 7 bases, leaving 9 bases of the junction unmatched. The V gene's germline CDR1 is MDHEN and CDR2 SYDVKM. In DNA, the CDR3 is TGTGCCAGCACGCCTGCCGGGACAGGGGGGTATGGCTACACCTTC. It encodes CASTPAGTGGYGYTF.

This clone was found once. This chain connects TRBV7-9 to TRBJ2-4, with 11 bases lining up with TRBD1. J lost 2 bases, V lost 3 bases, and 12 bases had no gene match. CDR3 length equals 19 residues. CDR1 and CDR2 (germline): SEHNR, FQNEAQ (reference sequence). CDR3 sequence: CASSFPRDRGSETKNIQYF. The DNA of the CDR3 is TGTGCCAGCAGCTTCCCCCGGGACAGGGGGTCCGAAACCAAAAACATTCAGTACTTC.

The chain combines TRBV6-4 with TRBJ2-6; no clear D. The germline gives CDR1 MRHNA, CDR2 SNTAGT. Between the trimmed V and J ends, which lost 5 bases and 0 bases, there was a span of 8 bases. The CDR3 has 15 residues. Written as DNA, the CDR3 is TGTGCCAGCAGTCAGACTCTCTCTGGGGCCAACGTCCTGACTTTC. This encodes CASSQTLSGANVLTF.

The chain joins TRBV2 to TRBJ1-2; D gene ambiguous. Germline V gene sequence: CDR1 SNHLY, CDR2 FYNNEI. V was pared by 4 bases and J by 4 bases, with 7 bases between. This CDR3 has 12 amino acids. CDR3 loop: CASSAETYGYTF. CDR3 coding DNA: TGTGCCAGCAGTGCGGAGACCTATGGCTACACCTTC.

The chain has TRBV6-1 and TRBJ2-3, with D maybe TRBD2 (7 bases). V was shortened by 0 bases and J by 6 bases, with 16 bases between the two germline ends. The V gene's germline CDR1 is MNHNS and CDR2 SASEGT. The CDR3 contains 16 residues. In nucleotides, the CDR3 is TGTGCCAGCAGTGAAGCGGGGGGAGGGAGGGGGGATACGCAGTATTTT. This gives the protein CASSEAGGGRGDTQYF.

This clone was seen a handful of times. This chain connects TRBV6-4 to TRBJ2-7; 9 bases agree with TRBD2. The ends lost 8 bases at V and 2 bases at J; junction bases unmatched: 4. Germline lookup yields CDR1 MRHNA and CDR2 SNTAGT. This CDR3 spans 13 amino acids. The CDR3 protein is CASGSSGTYEQYF. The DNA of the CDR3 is TGTGCCAGCGGGTCTAGCGGGACCTACGAGCAGTACTTC.

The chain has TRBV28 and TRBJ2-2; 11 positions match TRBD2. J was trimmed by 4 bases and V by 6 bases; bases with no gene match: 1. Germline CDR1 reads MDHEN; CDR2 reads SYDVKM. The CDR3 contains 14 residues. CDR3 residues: CASRLAGVTGELFF. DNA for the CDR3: TGTGCCAGCAGACTAGCGGGGGTCACCGGGGAGCTGTTTTTT.

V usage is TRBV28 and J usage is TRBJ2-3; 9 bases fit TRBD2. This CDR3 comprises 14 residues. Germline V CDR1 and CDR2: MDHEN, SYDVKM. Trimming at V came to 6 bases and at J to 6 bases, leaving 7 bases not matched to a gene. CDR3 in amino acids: CASRPAGGRDTQYF. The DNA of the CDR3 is TGTGCCAGCAGACCCGCGGGGGGGCGGGATACGCAGTATTTT.

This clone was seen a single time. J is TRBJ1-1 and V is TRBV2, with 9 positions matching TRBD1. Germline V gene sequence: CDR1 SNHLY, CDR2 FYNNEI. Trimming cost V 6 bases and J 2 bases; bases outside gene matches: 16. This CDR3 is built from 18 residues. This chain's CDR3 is CASREAGQGYVGNTEAFF. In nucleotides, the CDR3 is TGTGCCAGCAGGGAGGCCGGACAGGGGTACGTAGGTAACACTGAAGCTTTCTTT.

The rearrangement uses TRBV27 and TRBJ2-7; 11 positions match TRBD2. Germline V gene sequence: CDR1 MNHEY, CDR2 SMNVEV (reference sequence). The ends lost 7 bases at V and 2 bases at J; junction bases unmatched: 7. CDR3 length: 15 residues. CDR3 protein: CASKDIAGGPYEQYF. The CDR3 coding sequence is TGTGCCAGCAAAGATATAGCGGGAGGGCCCTACGAGCAGTACTTC.

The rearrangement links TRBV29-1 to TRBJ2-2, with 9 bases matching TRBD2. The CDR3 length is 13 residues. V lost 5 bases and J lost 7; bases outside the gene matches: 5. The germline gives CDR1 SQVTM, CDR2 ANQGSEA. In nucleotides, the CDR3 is TGCAGCGTTCAGGCGGGAGGGGACGGGGAGCTGTTTTTT. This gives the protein CSVQAGGDGELFF.

The CDR3 sequence: CAWSMGDRENQPQHF. CDR3 sequence (DNA): TGTGCCTGGAGCATGGGGGACAGGGAGAATCAGCCCCAGCATTTT. The chain has TRBV30 and TRBJ1-5; 9 nucleotides line up with TRBD1. This CDR3 region has 15 residues. V lost 3 bases to trimming and J lost 4 bases; unmatched junction nucleotides: 7. Germline CDR1 and CDR2: GTSNPN and SVGIG (reference sequence).

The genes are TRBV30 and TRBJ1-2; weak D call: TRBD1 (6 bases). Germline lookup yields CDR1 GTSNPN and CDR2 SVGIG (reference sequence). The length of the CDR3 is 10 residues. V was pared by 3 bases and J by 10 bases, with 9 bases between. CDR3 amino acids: CAWRAGVYTF. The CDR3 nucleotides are TGTGCCTGGAGAGCAGGGGTCTACACCTTC. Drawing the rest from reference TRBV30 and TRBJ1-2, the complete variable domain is SQTIHQWPATLVQPVGSPLSLECTVEGTSNPNLYWYRQAAGRGLQLLFYSVGIGQISSEVPQNLSASRPQDRQFILSSKKLLLSDSGFYLCAWRAGVYTFGSGTRLTVV.

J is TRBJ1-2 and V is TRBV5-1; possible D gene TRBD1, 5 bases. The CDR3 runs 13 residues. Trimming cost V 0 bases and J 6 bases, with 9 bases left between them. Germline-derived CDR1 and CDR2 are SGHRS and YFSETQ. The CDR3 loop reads CASSLGQGNGYTF. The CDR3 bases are TGCGCCAGCAGCTTGGGCCAGGGTAATGGCTACACCTTC.

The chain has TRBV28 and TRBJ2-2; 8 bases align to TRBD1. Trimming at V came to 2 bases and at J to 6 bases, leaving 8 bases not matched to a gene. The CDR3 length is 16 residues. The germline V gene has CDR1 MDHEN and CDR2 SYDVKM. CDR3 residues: CASSLHGQGRAGELFF. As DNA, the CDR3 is TGTGCCAGCAGTTTACATGGACAGGGAAGGGCCGGGGAGCTGTTTTTT.

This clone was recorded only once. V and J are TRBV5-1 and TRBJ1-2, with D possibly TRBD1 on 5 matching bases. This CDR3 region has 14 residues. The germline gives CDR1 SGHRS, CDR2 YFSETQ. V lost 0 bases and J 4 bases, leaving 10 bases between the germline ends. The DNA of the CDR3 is TGCGCCAGCAGCTTGGTCCCAGGGTCCTATGGCTACACCTTC. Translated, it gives CASSLVPGSYGYTF.

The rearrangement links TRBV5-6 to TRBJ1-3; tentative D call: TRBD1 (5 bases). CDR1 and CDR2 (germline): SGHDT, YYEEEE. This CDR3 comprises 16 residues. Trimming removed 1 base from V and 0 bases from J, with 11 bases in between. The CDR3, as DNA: TGTGCCAGCAGCTTGCAGGGTCTGAGCTCTGGAAACACCATATATTTT. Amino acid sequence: CASSLQGLSSGNTIYF.

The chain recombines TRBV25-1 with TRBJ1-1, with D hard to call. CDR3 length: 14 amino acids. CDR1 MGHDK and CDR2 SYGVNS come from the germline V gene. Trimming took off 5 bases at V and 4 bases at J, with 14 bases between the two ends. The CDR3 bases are TGTGCCAGCAGTCCCACCGGCTGGGCCACTGAAGCTTTCTTT. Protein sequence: CASSPTGWATEAFF.

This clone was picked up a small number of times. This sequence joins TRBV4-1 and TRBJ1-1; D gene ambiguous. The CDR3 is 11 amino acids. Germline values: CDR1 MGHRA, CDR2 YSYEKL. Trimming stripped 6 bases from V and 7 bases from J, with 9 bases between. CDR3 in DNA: TGCGCCAGCAGACCGACGGGTGAAGCTTTCTTT. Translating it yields CASRPTGEAFF.

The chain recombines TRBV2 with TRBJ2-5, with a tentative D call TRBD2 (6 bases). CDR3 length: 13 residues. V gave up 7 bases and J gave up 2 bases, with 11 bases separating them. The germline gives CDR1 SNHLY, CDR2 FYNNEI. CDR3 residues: CASTSVRQETQYF. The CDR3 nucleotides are TGTGCCAGCACTAGCGTCCGACAAGAGACCCAGTACTTC.

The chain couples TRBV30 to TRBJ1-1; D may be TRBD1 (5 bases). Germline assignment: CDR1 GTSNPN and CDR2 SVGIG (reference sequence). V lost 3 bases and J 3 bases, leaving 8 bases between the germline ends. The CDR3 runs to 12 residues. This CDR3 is CAWRGGHTEAFF. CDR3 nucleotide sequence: TGTGCCTGGAGGGGGGGTCACACTGAAGCTTTCTTT.

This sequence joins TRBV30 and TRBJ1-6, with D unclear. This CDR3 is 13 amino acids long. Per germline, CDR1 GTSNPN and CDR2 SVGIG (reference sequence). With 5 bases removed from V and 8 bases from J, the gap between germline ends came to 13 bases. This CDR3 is CAWRTDSYSPLHF. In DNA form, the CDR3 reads TGTGCCTGGCGCACGGACTCTTATTCACCCCTCCACTTT.

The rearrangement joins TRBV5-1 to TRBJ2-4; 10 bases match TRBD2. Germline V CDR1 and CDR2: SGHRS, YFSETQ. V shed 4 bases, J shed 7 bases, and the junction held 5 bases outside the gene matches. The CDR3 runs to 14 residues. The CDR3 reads CASSAGLADNIQYF. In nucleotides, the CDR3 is TGCGCCAGCAGCGCCGGACTAGCGGATAACATTCAGTACTTC.

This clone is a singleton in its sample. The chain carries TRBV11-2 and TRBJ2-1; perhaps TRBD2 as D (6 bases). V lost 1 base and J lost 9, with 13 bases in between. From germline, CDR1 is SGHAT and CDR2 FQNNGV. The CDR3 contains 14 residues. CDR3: CASSLGGTNTEQFF. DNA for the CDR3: TGTGCCAGCAGCTTAGGCGGGACCAATACTGAGCAGTTCTTC.

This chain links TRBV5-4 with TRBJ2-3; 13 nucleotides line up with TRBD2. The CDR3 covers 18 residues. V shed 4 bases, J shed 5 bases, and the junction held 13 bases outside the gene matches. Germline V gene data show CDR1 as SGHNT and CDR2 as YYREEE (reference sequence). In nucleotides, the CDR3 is TGTGCCAGCAGCCGACGCAGGGGGACTAGCGGGACGTTAGATACGCAGTATTTT. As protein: CASSRRRGTSGTLDTQYF.

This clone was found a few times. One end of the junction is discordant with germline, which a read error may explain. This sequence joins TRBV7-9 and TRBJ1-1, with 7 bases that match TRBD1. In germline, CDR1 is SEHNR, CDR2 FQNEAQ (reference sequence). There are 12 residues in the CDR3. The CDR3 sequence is CSSSRQGTEAFF. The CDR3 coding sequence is TGTTCCAGCAGCCGACAGGGCACTGAAGCTTTCTTT. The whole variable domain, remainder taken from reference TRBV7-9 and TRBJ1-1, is DTGVSQNPRHKITKRGQNVTFRCDPISEHNRLYWYRQTLGQGPEFLTYFQNEAQLEKSRLLSDRFSAERPKGSFSTLEIQRTEQGDSAMYLCSSSRQGTEAFFGQGTRLTVV.

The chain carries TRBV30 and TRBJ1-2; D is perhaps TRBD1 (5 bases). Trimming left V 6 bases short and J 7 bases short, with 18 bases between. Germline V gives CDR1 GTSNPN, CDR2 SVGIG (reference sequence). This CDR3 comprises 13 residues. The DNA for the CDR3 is TGTGCCTGCCTGGGACTTCTGCCGGGTGGCTACACCTTC. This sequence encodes CACLGLLPGGYTF.

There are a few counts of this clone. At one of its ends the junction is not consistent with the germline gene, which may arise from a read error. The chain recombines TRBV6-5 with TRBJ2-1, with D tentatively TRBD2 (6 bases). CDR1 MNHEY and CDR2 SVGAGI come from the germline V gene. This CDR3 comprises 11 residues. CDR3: CASSEGLKLVF. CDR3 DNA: TGTGCCAGCAGTGAGGGACTCAAACTGGTCTTC.

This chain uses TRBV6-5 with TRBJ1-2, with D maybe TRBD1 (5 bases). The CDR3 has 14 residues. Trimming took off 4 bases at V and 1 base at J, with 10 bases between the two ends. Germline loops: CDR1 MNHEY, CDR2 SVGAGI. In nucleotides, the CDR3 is TGTGCCAGCAGTTGGGCAGGGCTTAACTATGGCTACACCTTC. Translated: CASSWAGLNYGYTF.

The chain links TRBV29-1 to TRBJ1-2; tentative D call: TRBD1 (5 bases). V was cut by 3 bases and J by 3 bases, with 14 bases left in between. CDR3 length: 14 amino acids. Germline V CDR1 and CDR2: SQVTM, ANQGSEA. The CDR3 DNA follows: TGCAGCGTTGACTTTTCGCAGGGTGACTATGGCTACACCTTC. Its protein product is CSVDFSQGDYGYTF.